The 13 T cell receptor beta chains reported below all come from one sample, sequenced in a study of regulatory T cells in long-lasting Graves disease. The time point is: newly diagnosed GD, antithyroid drugs for less than 3 months. Preparation of the TCR library used RNA extracted from PBMCs. Investigators prepared the TCR beta libraries by applying iRepertoire HTBI primers and Arm-PCR of CDR3 regions. MiXCR, applied by TCRdb to the multiplex PCR reads, yields one record per CDR3 protein. The sample records about 440,000 distinct CDR3 sequences, about 16% being singletons. This sample was also put to use in a study of T cells in Graves' hyperthyroidism and ophthalmopathy.

This specimen was peripheral blood mononuclear cells (PBMCs), taken at new diagnosis, from a patient treated with antithyroid drugs. These receptors all come from a woman between 18 and 29 years old with Graves disease.

This clonotype showed up just a few times. This chain joins TRBV4-3 and TRBJ2-2; 9 bases line up with TRBD1. J lost 2 bases, V lost 3 bases, and 7 bases had no gene match. The V gene's germline CDR1 is LGHNA and CDR2 YSLEER. This CDR3 spans 17 amino acids. CDR3 loop: CASSHNTGQGNTGELFF. The CDR3 coding sequence is TGCGCCAGCAGCCATAACACGGGACAGGGTAACACCGGGGAGCTGTTTTTT.

The sample holds many counts of this clonotype. The CDR3 loop reads CASSLALAGVYNEQFF. The CDR3 DNA reads TGTGCCAGCAGTTTAGCCTTAGCGGGCGTATACAATGAGCAGTTCTTC. This chain uses TRBV12-3 or TRBV12-4 with TRBJ2-1, with 7 bases fitting TRBD2. Trimming cost V 0 bases and J 4 bases; bases outside gene matches: 6. This CDR3 is built from 16 residues.

The chain couples TRBV20-1 to TRBJ1-5; D gene unclear. CDR1 is DFQATT, CDR2 SNEGSKA, per germline (reference sequence). V was cut by 6 bases and J by 6 bases, with 24 bases left in between. This CDR3 is built from 16 residues. As DNA, the CDR3 is TGCAGTGCCATCCTTAGTGAGGGAATGGAAGCTCAGCCCCAGCATTTT. This gives the protein CSAILSEGMEAQPQHF.

Details on this clonotype: A read error may explain this, as a much larger clone is one base away. The chain is built from TRBV11-2 and TRBJ1-1; TRBD1 is a possible D gene (5 bases). V dropped 8 bases and J dropped 2 bases, with 12 bases sitting between them. Germline V gives CDR1 SGHAT, CDR2 FQNNGV. This CDR3 comprises 13 residues. CDR3 in DNA: TGTGCCAGCGGGGGGGGACGAAACACTGAAGCTTTCTTT. It specifies CASGGGRNTEAFF. Looking up the rest from reference TRBV11-2 and TRBJ1-1 gives the full variable domain: EAGVAQSPRYKIIEKRQSVAFWCNPISGHATLYWYQQILGQGPKLLIQFQNNGVVDDSQLPKDRFSAERLKGVDSTLKIQPAKLEDSAVYLCASGGGRNTEAFFGQGTRLTVV.

In its sample, this clonotype was seen a few times. V usage is TRBV9 and J usage is TRBJ2-1, with 9 bases fitting TRBD2. The CDR3 runs to 16 residues. Germline values: CDR1 SGDLS, CDR2 YYNGEE. The V and J ends lost 2 bases and 8 bases, in that order; junction bases with no gene match: 11. In DNA form, the CDR3 reads TGTGCCAGCAGCGTCGGCGCTTTAGCGGGAGCCTATGAGCAGTTCTTC. Translating gives CASSVGALAGAYEQFF.

This clonotype was detected only a few times. An end of the junction does not agree with germline; a read error may underlie this. The chain employs TRBV28 and TRBJ2-7, with 11 bases matching TRBD2. This CDR3 is 18 amino acids long. Germline CDR1 and CDR2: MDHEN and SYDVKM. The CDR3 region has the DNA TGTGCCAGCAGTCTGCTCAACGTCGGGACTAGCGGCTCCTACGGGCAGTACTTC. Translating gives CASSLLNVGTSGSYGQYF.

At least ten counts were recorded for this clonotype. This sequence joins TRBV6-1 and TRBJ1-2; perhaps TRBD1 as D (6 bases). V was pared by 6 bases and J by 11 bases, with 22 bases between. This CDR3 spans 14 amino acids. Germline CDR1 and CDR2: MNHNS and SASEGT. CDR3 region: CASSQTDSGFGYTF. CDR3 DNA: TGTGCCAGCAGCCAAACGGACAGCGGATTCGGTTACACCTTC.

This clonotype was detected a few times. This chain joins TRBV20-1 and TRBJ2-7; D remains ambiguous. The germline V gene has CDR1 DFQATT and CDR2 SNEGSKA (reference sequence). The CDR3 consists of 13 residues. Trimming took 0 bases from V and 2 from J, leaving 8 bases between them. This CDR3 reads CSARDLSAYEQYF. As DNA, the CDR3 is TGCAGTGCTAGAGATCTAAGTGCCTACGAGCAGTACTTC.

This clonotype occurred many times. This chain links TRBV28 with TRBJ1-2; D is unresolved. Trimming stripped 7 bases from V and 5 bases from J, with 14 bases between. Germline lookup yields CDR1 MDHEN and CDR2 SYDVKM. This CDR3 region has 13 residues. DNA of the CDR3: TGTGCCAGCATGGTGCGGCCGTATTATGGCTACACCTTC. Its translation: CASMVRPYYGYTF.

About this clonotype: The junction does not match germline at one end; this may be a read error. The chain carries TRBV19 and TRBJ1-1; D is undetermined. From germline, CDR1 is LNHDA and CDR2 SQIVND (reference sequence). This CDR3 is built from 14 residues. The CDR3 bases are TGTGCCAGTAGTTTAGACAACCTGAACACTGAAGCTTTCTTT. It specifies CASSLDNLNTEAFF. Combining the CDR3 with reference TRBV19 and TRBJ1-1 gives the whole variable domain DGGITQSPKYLFRKEGQNVTLSCEQNLNHDAMYWYRQDPGQGLRLIYYSQIVNDFQKGDIAEGYSVSREKKESFPLTVTSAQKNPTAFYLCASSLDNLNTEAFFGQGTRLTVV.

This clonotype was counted between two and nine times. The chain carries TRBV12-3 or TRBV12-4 and TRBJ2-7; 8 bases map to TRBD1. This CDR3 contains 12 residues. V shed 5 bases, J shed 6 bases, and the junction held 3 bases outside the gene matches. CDR3 region: CASSRTGSEQYF. The CDR3 DNA sequence: TGTGCCAGCAGTAGGACAGGGTCCGAGCAGTACTTC.

This clonotype was recorded many times. Here the CDR3 DNA reads TGCAGTGCTAGAGCGGACAGGGGCGATACGCAGTATTTT. Its translation: CSARADRGDTQYF. The chain couples TRBV20-1 to TRBJ2-3; 9 bases agree with TRBD1. V shed 1 base, J shed 6 bases, and the junction held 2 bases outside the gene matches. This CDR3 has 13 amino acids. The germline gives CDR1 DFQATT, CDR2 SNEGSKA (reference sequence).

This clonotype was counted at least ten times. The chain employs TRBV2 and TRBJ1-5; D remains ambiguous. V gave up 6 bases and J gave up 1 base, with 4 bases separating them. This CDR3 is 12 amino acids long. Germline CDR1 is SNHLY and CDR2 is FYNNEI. The CDR3 sequence: CASRSSNQPQHF. CDR3 bases: TGTGCCAGCAGGAGCAGCAATCAGCCCCAGCATTTT. The entire variable domain, with the rest obtained from reference TRBV2 and TRBJ1-5, is as follows: EPEVTQTPSHQVTQMGQEVILRCVPISNHLYFYWYRQILGQKVEFLVSFYNNEISEKSEIFDDQFSVERPDGSNFTLKIRSTKLEDSAMYFCASRSSNQPQHFGDGTRLSIL.